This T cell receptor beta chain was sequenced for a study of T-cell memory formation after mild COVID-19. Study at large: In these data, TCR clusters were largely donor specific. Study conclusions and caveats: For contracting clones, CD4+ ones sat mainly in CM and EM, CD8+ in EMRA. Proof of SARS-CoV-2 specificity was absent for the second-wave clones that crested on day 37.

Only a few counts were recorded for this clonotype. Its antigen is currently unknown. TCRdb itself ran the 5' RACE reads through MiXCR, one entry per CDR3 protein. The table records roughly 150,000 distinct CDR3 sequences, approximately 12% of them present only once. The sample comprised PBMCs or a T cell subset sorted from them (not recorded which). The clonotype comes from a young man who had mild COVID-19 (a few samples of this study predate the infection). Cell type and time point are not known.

The chain's CDR3 is CASSWGLKNEQFF. CDR3 sequence (DNA): TGTGCCAGCAGTTGGGGACTGAAGAATGAGCAGTTCTTC. The rearrangement joins TRBV12-3 or TRBV12-4 to TRBJ2-1, with a weak D call TRBD2 (6 bases). This CDR3 has 13 residues. Trimming removed 4 bases from V and 7 bases from J, with 11 bases in between.